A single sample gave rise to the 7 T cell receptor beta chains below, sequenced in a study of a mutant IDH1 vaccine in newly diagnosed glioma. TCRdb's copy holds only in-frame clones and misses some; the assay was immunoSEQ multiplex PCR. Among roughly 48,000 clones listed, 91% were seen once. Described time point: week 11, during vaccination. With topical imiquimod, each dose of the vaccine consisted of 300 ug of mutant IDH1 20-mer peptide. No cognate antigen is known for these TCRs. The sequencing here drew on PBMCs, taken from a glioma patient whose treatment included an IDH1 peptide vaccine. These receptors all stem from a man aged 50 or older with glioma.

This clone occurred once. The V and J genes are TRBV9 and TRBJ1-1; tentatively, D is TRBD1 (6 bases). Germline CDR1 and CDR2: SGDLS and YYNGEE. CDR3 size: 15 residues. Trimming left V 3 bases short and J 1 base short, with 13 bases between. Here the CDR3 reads CASSAPGHTNTEAFF. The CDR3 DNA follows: TGTGCCAGCAGCGCCCCGGGACATACGAACACTGAAGCTTTCTTT.

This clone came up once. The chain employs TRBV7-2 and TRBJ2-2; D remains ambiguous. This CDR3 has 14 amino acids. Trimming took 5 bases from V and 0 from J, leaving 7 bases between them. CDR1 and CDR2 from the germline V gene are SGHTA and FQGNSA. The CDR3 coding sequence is TGTGCCAGCAGCCTTCAAGCGAACACCGGGGAGCTGTTTTTT. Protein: CASSLQANTGELFF.

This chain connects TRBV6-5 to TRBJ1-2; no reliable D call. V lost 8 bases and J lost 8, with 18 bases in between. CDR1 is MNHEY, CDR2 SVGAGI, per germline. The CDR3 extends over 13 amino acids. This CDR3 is CASGRRRSGGYTF. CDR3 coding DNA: TGTGCCAGCGGCCGACGACGGTCCGGGGGCTACACCTTC.

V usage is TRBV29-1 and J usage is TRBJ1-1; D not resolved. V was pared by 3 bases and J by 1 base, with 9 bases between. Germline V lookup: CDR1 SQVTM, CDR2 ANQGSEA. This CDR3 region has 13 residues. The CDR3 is CSVDIQENTEAFF. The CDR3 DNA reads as TGCAGCGTTGATATTCAGGAGAACACTGAAGCTTTCTTT.

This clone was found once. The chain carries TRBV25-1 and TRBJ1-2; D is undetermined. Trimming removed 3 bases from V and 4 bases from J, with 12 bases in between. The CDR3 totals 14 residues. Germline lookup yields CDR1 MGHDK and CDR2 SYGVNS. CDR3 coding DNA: TGTGCCAGCAGTGATCCCATCCGGGGCTATGGCTACACCTTC. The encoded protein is CASSDPIRGYGYTF.

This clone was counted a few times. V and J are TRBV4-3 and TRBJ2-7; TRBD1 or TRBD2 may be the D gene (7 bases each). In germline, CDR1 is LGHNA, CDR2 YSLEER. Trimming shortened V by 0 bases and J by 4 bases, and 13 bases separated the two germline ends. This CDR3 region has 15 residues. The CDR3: CASSQEGRGGYEQYF. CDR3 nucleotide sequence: TGCGCCAGCAGCCAAGAAGGCAGGGGGGGATACGAGCAGTACTTC.

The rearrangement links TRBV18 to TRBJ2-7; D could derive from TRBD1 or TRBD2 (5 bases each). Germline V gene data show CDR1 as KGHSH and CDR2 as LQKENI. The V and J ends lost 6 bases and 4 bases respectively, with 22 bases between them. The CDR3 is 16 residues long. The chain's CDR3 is CASSSGTGTSTYEQYF. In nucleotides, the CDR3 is TGTGCCAGCTCGTCCGGGACGGGGACGTCGACGTACGAGCAGTACTTC.